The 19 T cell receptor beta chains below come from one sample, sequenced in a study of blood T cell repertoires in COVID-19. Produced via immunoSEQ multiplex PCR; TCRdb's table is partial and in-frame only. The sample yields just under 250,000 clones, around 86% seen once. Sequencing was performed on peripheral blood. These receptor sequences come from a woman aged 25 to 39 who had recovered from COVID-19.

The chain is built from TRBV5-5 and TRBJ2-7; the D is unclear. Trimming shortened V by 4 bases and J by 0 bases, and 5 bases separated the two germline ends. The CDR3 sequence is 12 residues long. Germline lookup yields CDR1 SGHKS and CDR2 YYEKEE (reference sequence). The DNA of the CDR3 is TGTGCCAGCAGCCTGAGCTCCTACGAGCAGTACTTC. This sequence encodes CASSLSSYEQYF.

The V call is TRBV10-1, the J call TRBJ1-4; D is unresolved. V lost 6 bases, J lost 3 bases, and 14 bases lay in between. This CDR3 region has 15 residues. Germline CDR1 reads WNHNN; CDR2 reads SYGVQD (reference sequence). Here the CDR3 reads CASSPPGIANEKLFF. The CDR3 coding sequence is TGCGCCAGCAGCCCCCCGGGGATCGCTAATGAAAAACTGTTTTTT.

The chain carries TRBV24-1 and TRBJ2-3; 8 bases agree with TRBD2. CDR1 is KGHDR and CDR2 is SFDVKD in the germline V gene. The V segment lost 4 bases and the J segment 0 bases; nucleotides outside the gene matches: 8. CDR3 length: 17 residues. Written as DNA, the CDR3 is TGTGCCACCAGTGAAGCGGGGGCAACCTCTAGCACAGATACGCAGTATTTT. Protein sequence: CATSEAGATSSTDTQYF.

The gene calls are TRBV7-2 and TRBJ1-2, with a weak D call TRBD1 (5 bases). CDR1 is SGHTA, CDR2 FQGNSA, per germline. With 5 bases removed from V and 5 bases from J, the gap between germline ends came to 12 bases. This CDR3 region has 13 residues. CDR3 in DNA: TGTGCCAGCAGCCCTAGGTCAGGGTATGGCTACACCTTC. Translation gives CASSPRSGYGYTF.

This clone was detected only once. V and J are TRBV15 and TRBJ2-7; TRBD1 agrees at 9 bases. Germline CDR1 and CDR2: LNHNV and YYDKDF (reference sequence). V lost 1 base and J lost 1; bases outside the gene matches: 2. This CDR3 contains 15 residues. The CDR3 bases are TGTGCCACCAGCAGAGGGACAGGGGTTTCCTACGAGCAGTACTTC. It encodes CATSRGTGVSYEQYF. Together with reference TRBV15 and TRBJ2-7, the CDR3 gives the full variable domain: DAMVIQNPRYQVTQFGKPVTLSCSQTLNHNVMYWYQQKSSQAPKLLFHYYDKDFNNEADTPDNFQSRRPNTSFCFLDIRSPGLGDTAMYLCATSRGTGVSYEQYFGPGTRLTVT.

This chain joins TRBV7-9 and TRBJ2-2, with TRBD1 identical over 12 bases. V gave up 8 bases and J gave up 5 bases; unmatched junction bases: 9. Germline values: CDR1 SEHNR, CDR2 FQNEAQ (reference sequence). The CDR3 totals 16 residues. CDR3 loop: CASWRDRGQVTGELFF. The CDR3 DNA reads TGTGCCAGCTGGCGGGACAGGGGGCAGGTTACCGGGGAGCTGTTTTTT. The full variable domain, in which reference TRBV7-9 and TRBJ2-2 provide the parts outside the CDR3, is DTGVSQNPRHKITKRGQNVTFRCDPISEHNRLYWYRQTLGQGPEFLTYFQNEAQLEKSRLLSDRFSAERPKGSFSTLEIQRTEQGDSAMYLCASWRDRGQVTGELFFGEGSRLTVL.

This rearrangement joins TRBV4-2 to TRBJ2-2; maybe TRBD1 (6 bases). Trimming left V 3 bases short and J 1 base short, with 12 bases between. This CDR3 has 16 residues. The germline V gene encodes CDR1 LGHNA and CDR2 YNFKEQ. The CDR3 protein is CASSHPDSGNTGELFF. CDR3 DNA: TGTGCCAGCAGCCATCCGGACAGCGGGAACACCGGGGAGCTGTTTTTT.

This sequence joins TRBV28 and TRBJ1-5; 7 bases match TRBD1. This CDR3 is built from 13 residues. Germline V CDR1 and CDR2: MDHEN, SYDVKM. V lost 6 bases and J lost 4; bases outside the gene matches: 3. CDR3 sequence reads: CASRGTANQPQHF. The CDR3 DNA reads TGTGCCAGCAGAGGGACAGCAAATCAGCCCCAGCATTTT.

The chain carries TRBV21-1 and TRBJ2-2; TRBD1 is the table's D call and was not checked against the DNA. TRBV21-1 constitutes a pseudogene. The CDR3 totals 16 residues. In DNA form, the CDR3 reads TGTGCCAGCAGCAAACCGGGGACAGGGCTGAGCGGGGAGCTGTTTTTT. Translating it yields CASSKPGTGLSGELFF.

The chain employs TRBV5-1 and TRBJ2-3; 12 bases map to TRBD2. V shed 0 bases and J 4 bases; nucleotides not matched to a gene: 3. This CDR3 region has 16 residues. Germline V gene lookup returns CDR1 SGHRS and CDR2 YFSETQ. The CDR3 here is CASSLEPSGGADTQYF. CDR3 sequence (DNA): TGCGCCAGCAGCTTGGAGCCTAGCGGGGGGGCAGATACGCAGTATTTT.

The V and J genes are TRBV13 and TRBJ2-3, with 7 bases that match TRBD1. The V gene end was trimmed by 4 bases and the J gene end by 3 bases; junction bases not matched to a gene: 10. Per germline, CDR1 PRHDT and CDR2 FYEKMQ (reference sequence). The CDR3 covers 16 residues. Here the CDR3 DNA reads TGTGCCAGCAGCTCACAGACAGGGATGGGTACAGATACGCAGTATTTT. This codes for CASSSQTGMGTDTQYF.

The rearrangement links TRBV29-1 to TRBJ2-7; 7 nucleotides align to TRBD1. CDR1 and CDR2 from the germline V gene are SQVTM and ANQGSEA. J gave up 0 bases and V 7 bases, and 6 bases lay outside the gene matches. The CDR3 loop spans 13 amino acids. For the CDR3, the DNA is TGCAGCGCAACGACAGGGATCTCCTACGAGCAGTACTTC. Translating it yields CSATTGISYEQYF.

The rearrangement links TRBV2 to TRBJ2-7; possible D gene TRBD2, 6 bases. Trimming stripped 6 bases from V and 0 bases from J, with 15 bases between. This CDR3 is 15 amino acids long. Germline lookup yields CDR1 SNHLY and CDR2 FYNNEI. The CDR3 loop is CASRGTGLSSYEQYF. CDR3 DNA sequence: TGTGCCAGCAGGGGGACGGGACTCAGCTCCTACGAGCAGTACTTC.

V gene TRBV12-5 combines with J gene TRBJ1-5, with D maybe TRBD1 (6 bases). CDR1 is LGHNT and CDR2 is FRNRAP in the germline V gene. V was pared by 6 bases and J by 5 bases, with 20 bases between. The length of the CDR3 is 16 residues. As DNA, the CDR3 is TGTGCTAGTGGCACAAACAGGGCAGCGACTGATCAGCCCCAGCATTTT. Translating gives CASGTNRAATDQPQHF. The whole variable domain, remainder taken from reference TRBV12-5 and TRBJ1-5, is DARVTQTPRHKVTEMGQEVTMRCQPILGHNTVFWYRQTMMQGLELLAYFRNRAPLDDSGMPKDRFSAEMPDATLATLKIQPSEPRDSAVYFCASGTNRAATDQPQHFGDGTRLSIL.

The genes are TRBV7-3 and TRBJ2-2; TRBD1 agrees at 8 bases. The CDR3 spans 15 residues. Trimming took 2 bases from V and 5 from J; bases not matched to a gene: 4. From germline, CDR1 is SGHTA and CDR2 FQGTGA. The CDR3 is CASSLFGQGTGELFF. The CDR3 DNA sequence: TGTGCCAGCAGCTTATTTGGACAGGGAACCGGGGAGCTGTTTTTT. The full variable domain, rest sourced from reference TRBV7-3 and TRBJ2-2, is GAGVSQTPSNKVTEKGKYVELRCDPISGHTALYWYRQSLGQGPEFLIYFQGTGAADDSGLPNDRFFAVRPEGSVSTLKIQRTERGDSAVYLCASSLFGQGTGELFFGEGSRLTVL.

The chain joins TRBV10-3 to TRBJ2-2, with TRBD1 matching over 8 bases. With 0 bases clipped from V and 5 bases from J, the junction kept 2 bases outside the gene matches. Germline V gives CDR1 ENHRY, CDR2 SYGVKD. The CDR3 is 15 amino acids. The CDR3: CAISESRQGTGELFF. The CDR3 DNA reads TGTGCCATCAGTGAGTCTAGACAGGGGACCGGGGAGCTGTTTTTT.

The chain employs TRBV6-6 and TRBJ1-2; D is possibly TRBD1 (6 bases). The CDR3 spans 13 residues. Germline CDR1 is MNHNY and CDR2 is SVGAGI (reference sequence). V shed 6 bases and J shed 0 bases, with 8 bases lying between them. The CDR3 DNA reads TGTGCCAGCAGCGACAGGTCTAACTATGGCTACACCTTC. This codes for CASSDRSNYGYTF.

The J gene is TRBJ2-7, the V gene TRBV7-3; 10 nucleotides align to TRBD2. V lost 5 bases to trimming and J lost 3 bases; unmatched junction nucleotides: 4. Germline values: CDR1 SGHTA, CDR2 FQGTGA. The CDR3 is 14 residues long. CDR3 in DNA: TGTGCCAGCAGCAATAGCGGGGGGAACTACGAGCAGTACTTC. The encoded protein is CASSNSGGNYEQYF.

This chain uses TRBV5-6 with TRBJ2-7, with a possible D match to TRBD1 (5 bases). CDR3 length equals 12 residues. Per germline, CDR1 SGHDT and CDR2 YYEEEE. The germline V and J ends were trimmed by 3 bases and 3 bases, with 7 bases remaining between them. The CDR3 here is CASSWGLYEQYF. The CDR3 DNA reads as TGTGCCAGCAGCTGGGGCCTCTACGAGCAGTACTTC.